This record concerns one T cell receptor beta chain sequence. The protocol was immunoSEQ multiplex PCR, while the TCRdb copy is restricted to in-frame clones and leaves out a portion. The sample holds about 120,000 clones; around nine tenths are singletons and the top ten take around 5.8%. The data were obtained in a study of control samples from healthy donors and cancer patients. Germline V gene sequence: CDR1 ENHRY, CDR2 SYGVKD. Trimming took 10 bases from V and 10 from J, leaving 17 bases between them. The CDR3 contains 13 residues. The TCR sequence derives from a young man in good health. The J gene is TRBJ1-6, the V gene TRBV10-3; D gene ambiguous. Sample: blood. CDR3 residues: CATRQTDGSPLHF. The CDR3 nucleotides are TGTGCCACCCGACAAACGGACGGCTCACCCCTCCACTTT.